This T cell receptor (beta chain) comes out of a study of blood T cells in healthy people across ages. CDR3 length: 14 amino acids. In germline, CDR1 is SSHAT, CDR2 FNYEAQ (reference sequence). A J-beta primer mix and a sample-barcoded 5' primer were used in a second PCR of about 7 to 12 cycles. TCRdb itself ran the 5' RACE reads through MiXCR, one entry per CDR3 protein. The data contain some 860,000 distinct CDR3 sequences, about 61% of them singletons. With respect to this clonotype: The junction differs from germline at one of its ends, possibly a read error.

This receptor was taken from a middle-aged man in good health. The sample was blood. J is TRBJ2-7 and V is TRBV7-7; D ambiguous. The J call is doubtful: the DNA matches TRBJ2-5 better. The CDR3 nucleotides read TGTGCTAGCAGCTTAGGGTCTGGGGTAGAGACCCAGTACTTC. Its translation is CASSLGSGVETQYF.